Reported below is one TCR beta chain. Its antigen is currently unknown. Germline V CDR1 and CDR2: DFQATT, SNEGSKA (reference sequence). The CDR3 length is 12 residues. Losses at the gene ends were 8 bases for V and 5 bases for J; bases not matched to a gene: 8. This specimen belongs to a study of CD8 T cells in ankylosing spondylitis. Broader study findings: Disease-linked clones were reportedly significantly enriched in matched ankylosing spondylitis synovial fluid. There was a TCR beta motif, made of fewer than 10 highly homologous variants, that appeared characteristic of ankylosing spondylitis blood. Researchers report that disease-linked clones proved CD8+ and relatively rare in peripheral blood.

TCRdb reprocessed the 5' RACE reads via MiXCR and lists one record per CDR3 protein. This sample yields roughly 470,000 distinct CDR3 sequences, of which 26% are seen a single time; roughly 0.9% belongs to the top ten. The TCR originated in a male donor with ankylosing spondylitis. The chain uses TRBV20-1 and TRBJ2-5; 7 nucleotides match TRBD1. The sequencing input was blood, either unsorted or a sorted T cell fraction (not recorded which). In nucleotides, the CDR3 is TGCAGTAAAGGGGCAGGGGGTGAGACCCAGTACTTC. Its translation: CSKGAGGETQYF.